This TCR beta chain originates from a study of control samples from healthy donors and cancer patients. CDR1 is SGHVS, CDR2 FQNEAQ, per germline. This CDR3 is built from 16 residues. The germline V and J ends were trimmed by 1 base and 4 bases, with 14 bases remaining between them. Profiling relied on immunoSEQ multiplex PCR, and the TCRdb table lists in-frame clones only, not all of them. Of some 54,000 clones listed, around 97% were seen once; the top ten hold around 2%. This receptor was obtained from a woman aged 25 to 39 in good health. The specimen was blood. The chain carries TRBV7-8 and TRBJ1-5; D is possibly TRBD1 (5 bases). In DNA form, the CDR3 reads TGTGCCAGCAGCTTAGAACCCGAGACAGCGAATCAGCCCCAGCATTTT. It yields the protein CASSLEPETANQPQHF.